This T cell receptor (beta chain) derives from a study of response to subunit inactivated influenza vaccine. TCRdb re-called the RT-PCR reads with MiXCR, one entry per CDR3 protein. The sample contains roughly 570,000 distinct CDR3 sequences, about an eighth of which appear only once. CDR3 length equals 15 residues. V lost 3 bases, J lost 5 bases, and 14 bases lay in between. Notes on the study in general: After each seasonal influenza vaccination, few new T cells are recruited, the authors suggested.

For this clonotype: Its target is unknown.

The receptor was isolated from a man aged 45 to 65 who received an inactivated influenza vaccine. The source material was PBMCs from blood, sampled roughly 6 weeks after vaccination. The rearrangement uses TRBV12-3 or TRBV12-4 and TRBJ2-1, with D possibly being TRBD2 (6 bases). CDR3 coding DNA: TGTGCCAGCAGTTTCGGGGCGGGATGGGACAATGAGCAGTTCTTC. Protein sequence: CASSFGAGWDNEQFF.